The 18 T cell receptor beta chains in this list originate from one sample, sequenced in a study of blood T cell repertoires in COVID-19. Assay used: immunoSEQ multiplex PCR; TCRdb lists only in-frame clones, some missing. The sample has some 62,000 clones; more than 60% are singletons. The sequenced material came from peripheral blood. Source of these receptors: a woman of 80 years or more with active or convalescent COVID-19.

V and J are TRBV11-1 and TRBJ2-2; tentative D call: TRBD1 (6 bases). Per germline, CDR1 SGHAT and CDR2 FQDESV (reference sequence). This CDR3 is 16 amino acids long. The V end lost 5 bases, the J end lost 7 bases, and 20 bases lay between the germline ends. The CDR3 coding sequence is TGTGCCAGCAGCCCCGGGACAAGGGGCCGGGGCGGGGAGCTGTTTTTT. Translation: CASSPGTRGRGGELFF.

The gene calls are TRBV6-5 and TRBJ1-1, with D unresolved. Trimming took off 6 bases at V and 2 bases at J, with 10 bases between the two ends. Germline CDR1 and CDR2: MNHEY and SVGAGI. The CDR3 loop spans 13 amino acids. CDR3: CASSSEVNTEAFF. In nucleotides, the CDR3 is TGTGCCAGCAGCTCGGAGGTTAACACTGAAGCTTTCTTT.

The rearrangement uses TRBV5-1 and TRBJ1-2, with D possibly TRBD1 on 5 matching bases. The CDR3 consists of 13 residues. Trimming left V 0 bases short and J 6 bases short, with 9 bases between. CDR1 and CDR2 (germline): SGHRS, YFSETQ. The CDR3 protein is CASSLGRDDGYTF. The CDR3 nucleotides are TGCGCCAGCAGCTTGGGGCGGGACGATGGCTACACCTTC.

V usage is TRBV10-3 and J usage is TRBJ1-2; 12 positions match TRBD1. The length of the CDR3 is 14 residues. CDR1 is ENHRY, CDR2 SYGVKD, per germline. Trimming at V came to 5 bases and at J to 8 bases, leaving 6 bases not matched to a gene. The CDR3 reads CAISPGTGGPGYTF. CDR3 nucleotides: TGTGCCATCAGTCCCGGGACAGGGGGCCCCGGCTACACCTTC.

V gene TRBV2 combines with J gene TRBJ2-4; 8 positions match TRBD1. Germline V gives CDR1 SNHLY, CDR2 FYNNEI. The length of the CDR3 is 13 residues. The V gene end was trimmed by 3 bases and the J gene end by 7 bases; junction bases not matched to a gene: 2. CDR3 loop: CASSETGANIQYF. The CDR3 nucleotides are TGTGCCAGCAGTGAGACAGGGGCGAACATTCAGTACTTC.

This clone came up once. V gene TRBV5-1 combines with J gene TRBJ1-2; TRBD1 matches at 7 bases. Per germline, CDR1 SGHRS and CDR2 YFSETQ. CDR3 length: 15 residues. Trimming took 6 bases from V and 5 from J; bases not matched to a gene: 13. The CDR3 sequence is CASTDNTGTAYGYTF. Written as DNA, the CDR3 is TGCGCCAGCACCGATAACACAGGGACAGCGTATGGCTACACCTTC.

The V gene is TRBV3-1 (or the pseudogene TRBV3-2), the J gene TRBJ1-2, with TRBD1 identical over 10 bases. The CDR3 contains 15 residues. CDR1 and CDR2 from the germline V gene are LGHDT and YNNKEL (reference sequence). J lost 4 bases, V lost 4 bases, and 6 bases had no gene match. The CDR3 DNA reads as TGTGCCAGCAGCCCCCGGGACAGGGGTGGCTATGGCTACACCTTC. Its protein is CASSPRDRGGYGYTF.

The chain employs TRBV18 and TRBJ1-6, with D possibly TRBD1 on 5 matching bases. Germline V lookup: CDR1 KGHSH, CDR2 LQKENI. The CDR3 is 14 amino acids. The ends were cut back, 0 bases at V and 12 bases at J, with 12 bases in the middle. CDR3 in DNA: TGTGCCAGCTCACCACCGGCCCCCGGGGGACCCCTCCACTTT. It translates to CASSPPAPGGPLHF.

The chain joins TRBV12-3 or TRBV12-4 to TRBJ2-1; 9 positions agree with TRBD1. This CDR3 comprises 13 residues. Losses at the gene ends were 7 bases for V and 7 bases for J; bases not matched to a gene: 5. The CDR3 here is CASTGTGWNEQFF. DNA of the CDR3: TGTGCCAGCACCGGGACAGGGTGGAATGAGCAGTTCTTC.

This rearrangement joins TRBV2 to TRBJ2-1; D not certain. The CDR3 consists of 14 residues. V lost 2 bases, J lost 3 bases, and 8 bases lay in between. The germline V gene encodes CDR1 SNHLY and CDR2 FYNNEI. The CDR3 protein is CASSEIRIYNEQFF. CDR3 nucleotide sequence: TGTGCCAGCAGTGAAATCAGGATCTACAATGAGCAGTTCTTC.

V gene TRBV7-9 combines with J gene TRBJ1-3; the match to TRBD1 covers 7 bases. V shed 5 bases and J 0 bases; nucleotides not matched to a gene: 4. Germline CDR1 and CDR2: SEHNR and FQNEAQ (reference sequence). The CDR3 has 15 amino acids. The CDR3 spells CASSVGQHSGNTIYF. The CDR3 DNA is TGTGCCAGCAGCGTGGGACAGCACTCTGGAAACACCATATATTTT.

V is TRBV10-2 and J is TRBJ2-4; 8 bases are a match to TRBD1. With 7 bases clipped from V and 0 bases from J, the junction kept 11 bases outside the gene matches. Germline V gives CDR1 WSHSY, CDR2 SAAADI. The CDR3 loop spans 17 amino acids. The CDR3 DNA is TGCGCCAGCACCGATCTTAGGACAGGGCTAGCCAAAAACATTCAGTACTTC. Translating gives CASTDLRTGLAKNIQYF.

The gene calls are TRBV19 and TRBJ2-2, with 7 bases identical to TRBD1. CDR1 and CDR2 (germline): LNHDA, SQIVND (reference sequence). Germline trimming cut 7 bases from V and 3 bases from J; bases unmatched to any gene: 5. This CDR3 comprises 14 residues. The DNA of the CDR3 is TGTGCCAGTATGGGGCAGGGGGACACCGGGGAGCTGTTTTTT. The encoded protein is CASMGQGDTGELFF.

This clone was recorded once. The chain employs TRBV5-5 and TRBJ2-5; TRBD1 aligns across 9 bases. The CDR3 sequence is 17 residues long. Germline V gives CDR1 SGHKS, CDR2 YYEKEE (reference sequence). The V gene end was trimmed by 1 base and the J gene end by 5 bases; junction bases not matched to a gene: 12. CDR3 DNA: TGTGCCAGCAGCTTGTACGGTGTCACAGGGGGCTTGGAGACCCAGTACTTC. It codes for CASSLYGVTGGLETQYF. The variable domain in full, completed from reference TRBV5-5 and TRBJ2-5, reads DAGVTQSPTHLIKTRGQQVTLRCSPISGHKSVSWYQQVLGQGPQFIFQYYEKEERGRGNFPDRFSARQFPNYSSELNVNALLLGDSALYLCASSLYGVTGGLETQYFGPGTRLLVL.

In the case of this clone: The sample has other DNA sequences that encode this CDR3 too. The chain links TRBV10-2 to TRBJ1-5, with D possibly being TRBD1 (5 bases). This CDR3 is built from 13 residues. The V gene's germline CDR1 is WSHSY and CDR2 SAAADI. Trimming pared 2 bases from V and 6 bases from J, leaving 8 bases between. For the CDR3, the DNA is TGCGCCAGCAGTGAGGGGGCCCGTCAGCCCCAGCATTTT. Translated, it gives CASSEGARQPQHF.

The chain has TRBV3-1 (or the pseudogene TRBV3-2) and TRBJ2-1; 9 positions match TRBD2. This CDR3 has 17 amino acids. V was clipped by 4 bases and J by 7 bases; unmatched bases: 14. Germline V gives CDR1 LGHDT, CDR2 YNNKEL (reference sequence). CDR3 loop: CASSPRLIAGARNEQFF. The DNA of the CDR3 is TGTGCCAGCAGCCCTAGACTGATAGCGGGGGCACGGAATGAGCAGTTCTTC.

The chain employs TRBV5-8 and TRBJ1-1; D call uncertain. Trimming left V 4 bases short and J 3 bases short, with 10 bases between. CDR3 size: 13 residues. Germline CDR1 SGHTS, CDR2 YDEGEE. CDR3 coding DNA: TGTGCCAGCAGCCGGCGGGGTGACACTGAAGCTTTCTTT. This gives the protein CASSRRGDTEAFF.

This clone was seen only a few times. The rearrangement links TRBV12-5 to TRBJ2-3; 8 bases map to TRBD1. The CDR3 covers 16 residues. Germline V gives CDR1 LGHNT, CDR2 FRNRAP. The trim removed 1 base at V and 2 bases at J, leaving 5 bases unmatched. This CDR3 is CASGLGDRPFTDTQYF. CDR3 nucleotide sequence: TGTGCTAGTGGTTTGGGGGACAGGCCCTTCACAGATACGCAGTATTTT.